This record covers a single T cell receptor (beta chain). Antigen unknown. Before the COVID-19 pandemic, during about 2011-2019, CD4+ T cells were taken from unexposed donors. The cells were cultured for approximately 10 days before CD4+ T cells were isolated. This specimen comes from a study of CD4 T cells in relation to SARS-CoV-2 and coronaviruses. The length of the CDR3 is 14 residues. Germline V gives CDR1 MGHDK, CDR2 SYGVNS. V was clipped by 7 bases and J by 6 bases, with 19 bases between them. Here immunoSEQ multiplex PCR was the method, and the copy in TCRdb shows in-frame clones only, minus some. The data hold under 20,000 clones, with about 74% observed a single time.

The specimen sequenced was CD4+ T cells from PBMCs, cultured in vitro. V gene TRBV25-1 combines with J gene TRBJ2-7; possible D gene TRBD1, 5 bases. This sequence was found in a human donor in good health. CDR3 coding DNA: TGTGCCAGCAAAGAGGCAGGGTTTGTCTCCGAGCAGTACTTC. It yields the protein CASKEAGFVSEQYF.